The clone carrying this T cell receptor beta chain is deemed medium-sized. The antigen remains undetermined. Germline assignment: CDR1 SNHLY and CDR2 FYNNEI. Trimming cost V 0 bases and J 4 bases, with 19 bases left between them. CDR3 length: 18 amino acids. This specimen comes from a study of long-term antiretroviral therapy in people with HIV. Study background: The earliest samples came from an era when ART typically awaited falling CD4 counts.

Researchers report immunoSEQ v3.0 was run at survey level. The assay was immunoSEQ multiplex PCR, and TCRdb's table has in-frame clones only and misses some. This sample has 15,000 to 20,000 clones, with around four fifths found just once. Each donor had at least one pre-ART and at least two post-ART PBMC samples. Without exception, participants with HIV were treated in the United States. Study conclusions and caveats: In HIV, the repertoires covered a tighter span of CDR3 lengths than in controls.

Sequencing used unsorted PBMCs, obtained 2.1 to 2.2 years before starting antiretroviral therapy. This receptor was taken from a man aged 30 to 45 with HIV. J is TRBJ1-5 and V is TRBV2, with D possibly being TRBD1 (5 bases). Here the CDR3 reads CASSEALRWGRENQPQHF. CDR3 nucleotide sequence: TGTGCCAGCAGTGAAGCGCTTCGTTGGGGCAGGGAAAATCAGCCCCAGCATTTT.